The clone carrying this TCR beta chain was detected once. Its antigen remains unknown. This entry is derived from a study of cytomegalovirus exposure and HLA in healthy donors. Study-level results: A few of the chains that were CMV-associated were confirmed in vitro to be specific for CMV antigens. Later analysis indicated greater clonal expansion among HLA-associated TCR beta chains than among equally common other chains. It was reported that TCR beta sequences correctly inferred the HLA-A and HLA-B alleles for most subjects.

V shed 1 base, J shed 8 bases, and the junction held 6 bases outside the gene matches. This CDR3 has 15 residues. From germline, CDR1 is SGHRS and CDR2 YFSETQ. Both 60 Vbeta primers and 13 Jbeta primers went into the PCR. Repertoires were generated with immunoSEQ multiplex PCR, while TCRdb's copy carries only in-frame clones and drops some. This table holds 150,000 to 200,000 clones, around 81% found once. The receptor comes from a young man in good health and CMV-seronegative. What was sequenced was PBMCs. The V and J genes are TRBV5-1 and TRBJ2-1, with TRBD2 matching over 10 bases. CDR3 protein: CASSLSGTSVYEQFF. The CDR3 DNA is TGCGCCAGCAGCTTGAGTGGGACTAGCGTGTATGAGCAGTTCTTC.